The T cell receptor beta chain described here comes from a study of shared clonotypes between healthy human individuals. About the research overall: Each donor contributed plates that comprised three CD4 naive, three CD4 memory, two CD8 naive and one CD8 memory.

The germline V and J ends were trimmed by 0 bases and 3 bases, with 18 bases remaining between them. Germline V gives CDR1 SGHRS, CDR2 YFSETQ. This CDR3 region has 17 residues. Study-level points and caveats: A few donors held around 5% of naive CD4 clonotypes in common.

In the authors' workflow: Owing to the provision of junction-only sequences devoid of quality scores by immunoSEQ, filtering differed. Clones were sequenced by immunoSEQ multiplex PCR, and TCRdb holds only the in-frame ones, with some missing. D and trimming were read from the DNA, whereas the V and J calls and clone size are those reported in that table. The table shows around 330,000 clones, with approximately 79% occurring only once. On this clone itself: What it binds is unknown.

The receptor was isolated from a man aged 25-45 years in good health. The chain recombines TRBV5-1 with TRBJ2-5; D perhaps matches TRBD1 (5 bases). Sample: memory CD4+ T cells sorted from blood. Subset described: CD45RA-negative fraction. CDR3 in amino acids: CASSLVRQGQFKETQYF. In DNA form, the CDR3 reads TGCGCCAGCAGCTTGGTTAGGCAGGGTCAATTCAAAGAGACCCAGTACTTC.